A single sample gave rise to the 6 T cell receptor beta chains below, sequenced in a study of blood T cell repertoires in COVID-19. Here immunoSEQ multiplex PCR was the method, and the copy in TCRdb shows in-frame clones only, minus some. The repertoire has roughly 300,000 clones, over 85% of them found once; the top ten carry 1.8%. The source material was peripheral blood. These receptors were taken from a woman in her thirties with COVID-19, enrolled during active disease.

CDR3 sequence (DNA): TGCGCCAGCAGCCAAGAGAGTAATCAGCCCCAGCATTTT. Translated, it gives CASSQESNQPQHF. The chain couples TRBV4-1 to TRBJ1-5; the D is unclear. V lost 0 bases, J lost 4 bases, and 4 bases lay in between. CDR1 and CDR2 (germline): MGHRA, YSYEKL. The CDR3 is 13 residues long.

The rearrangement uses TRBV6-5 and TRBJ1-5; D possibly corresponds to TRBD1 (6 bases). Germline V gene sequence: CDR1 MNHEY, CDR2 SVGAGI. The length of the CDR3 is 13 residues. The V and J ends lost 8 bases and 6 bases respectively, with 14 bases between them. The CDR3 here is CASANQQGQPQHF. The CDR3 nucleotides read TGTGCCAGCGCCAATCAACAGGGTCAGCCCCAGCATTTT.

The V gene is TRBV11-3, the J gene TRBJ1-1; D remains unclear. Germline V gene data show CDR1 as SGHNT and CDR2 as YENEEA. V was cut by 2 bases and J by 6 bases, with 13 bases left in between. This CDR3 has 14 amino acids. In DNA, the CDR3 is TGTGCCAGCAGCTTAAGGAGTCGGGGAGCTGAAGCTTTCTTT. Translation: CASSLRSRGAEAFF.

This rearrangement joins TRBV5-4 to TRBJ2-1, with D perhaps matching TRBD1 (6 bases). The CDR3 runs 14 residues. Germline CDR1 is SGHNT and CDR2 is YYREEE (reference sequence). The V and J ends lost 1 base and 5 bases respectively, with 10 bases between them. The CDR3 here is CASSLKTGNNEQFF. CDR3 bases: TGTGCCAGCAGCTTGAAGACAGGCAACAATGAGCAGTTCTTC.

This clone was recorded only once. The CDR3 DNA sequence: TGTGCCTGGAGTACAGGGTCGATTCAGACCCAGTACTTC. Protein sequence: CAWSTGSIQTQYF. V is TRBV30 and J is TRBJ2-5; maybe TRBD1 (6 bases). Germline assignment: CDR1 GTSNPN and CDR2 SVGIG (reference sequence). This CDR3 is 13 amino acids long. V was cut by 2 bases and J by 6 bases, with 13 bases left in between.

Regarding this clone: The sample contains more than one DNA sequence encoding this CDR3. This CDR3 is CASSRDRDSPLHF. DNA for the CDR3: TGTGCCAGCAGCCGGGACAGGGATTCACCCCTCCACTTT. The chain combines TRBV6-5 with TRBJ1-6; 9 bases agree with TRBD1. The CDR3 length is 13 residues. Germline CDR1 is MNHEY and CDR2 is SVGAGI. After removal of 6 bases from V and 8 bases from J, the junction contained 2 bases not matched to a gene.